The clone carrying this T cell receptor (beta chain) appeared once. This sample stems from a study of control samples from healthy donors and cancer patients. Trimming cost V 2 bases and J 6 bases, with 9 bases left between them. CDR1 and CDR2 (germline): SGDLS, YYNGEE. This CDR3 region has 13 residues. Clones were read by immunoSEQ multiplex PCR, and TCRdb kept only the in-frame ones, dropping some. In the table there are about 140,000 clones, 94% of which are singletons. V usage is TRBV9 and J usage is TRBJ1-5; D call uncertain. The sequence derives from a man aged 35 to 55 in good health. What was sequenced was blood. The CDR3 DNA reads TGTGCCAGCAGCGTGGAAAGTGGTCAGCCCCAGCATTTT. Encoded protein: CASSVESGQPQHF. The variable domain in full, with the rest retrieved from reference TRBV9 and TRBJ1-5, is DSGVTQTPKHLITATGQRVTLRCSPRSGDLSVYWYQQSLDQGLQFLIQYYNGEERAKGNILERFSAQQFPDLHSELNLSSLELGDSALYFCASSVESGQPQHFGDGTRLSIL.